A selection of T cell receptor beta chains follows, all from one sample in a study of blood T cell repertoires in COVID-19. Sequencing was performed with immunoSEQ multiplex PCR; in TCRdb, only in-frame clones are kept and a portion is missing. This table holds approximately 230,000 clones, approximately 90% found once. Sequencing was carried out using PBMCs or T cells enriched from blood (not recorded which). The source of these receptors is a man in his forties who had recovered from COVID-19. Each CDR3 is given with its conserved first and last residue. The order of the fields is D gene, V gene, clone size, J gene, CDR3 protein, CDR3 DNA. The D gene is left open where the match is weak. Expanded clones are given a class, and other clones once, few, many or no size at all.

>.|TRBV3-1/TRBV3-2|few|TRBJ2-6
CASSQVLGPHSSGANVLTF
TGTGCCAGCAGCCAAGTCCTAGGTCCACACTCCTCTGGGGCCAACGTCCTGACTTTC
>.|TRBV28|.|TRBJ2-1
CASAAPFAASSYNEQFF
TGTGCCAGCGCCGCCCCGTTCGCGGCCAGCTCCTACAATGAGCAGTTCTTC
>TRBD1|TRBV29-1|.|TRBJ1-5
CSVFDRGLRQPQHF
TGCAGCGTGTTCGACAGGGGGCTTCGGCAGCCCCAGCATTTT
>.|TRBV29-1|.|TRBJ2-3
CSVDEGGTDTQYF
TGCAGCGTTGATGAAGGGGGCACAGATACGCAGTATTTT
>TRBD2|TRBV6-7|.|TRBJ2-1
CASSSRTSGSPNEQFF
TGTGCCAGCAGTTCCCGGACTAGCGGAAGTCCTAATGAGCAGTTCTTC
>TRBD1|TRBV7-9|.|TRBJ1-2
CASSLRTGLNYGYTF
TGTGCCAGCAGCTTACGGACAGGGCTAAACTATGGCTACACCTTC
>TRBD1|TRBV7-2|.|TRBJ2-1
CASSPRTGGGEQFF
TGTGCCAGCAGCCCCCGGACAGGGGGTGGAGAGCAGTTCTTC
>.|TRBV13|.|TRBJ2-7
CASSPLSGREQYF
TGTGCCAGCAGCCCACTTAGCGGTCGCGAGCAGTACTTC
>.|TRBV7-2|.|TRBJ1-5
CASSPRGGNQPQHF
TGTGCCAGCAGCCCGCGGGGGGGCAATCAGCCCCAGCATTTT
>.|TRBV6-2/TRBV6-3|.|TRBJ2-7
CASSYWGAYEQYF
TGTGCCAGCAGTTACTGGGGCGCCTACGAGCAGTACTTC
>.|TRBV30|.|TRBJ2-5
CAWSVSHETQYF
TGTGCCTGGAGTGTTAGTCACGAGACCCAGTACTTC
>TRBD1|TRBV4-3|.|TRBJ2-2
CASSRSRDRGNPNTGELFF
TGCGCCAGCAGCCGCTCCCGGGACAGGGGTAATCCGAACACCGGGGAGCTGTTTTTT
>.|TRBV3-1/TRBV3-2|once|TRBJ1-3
CASSHSQGDTIYF
TGTGCCAGCAGCCACTCACAGGGTGACACCATATATTTT